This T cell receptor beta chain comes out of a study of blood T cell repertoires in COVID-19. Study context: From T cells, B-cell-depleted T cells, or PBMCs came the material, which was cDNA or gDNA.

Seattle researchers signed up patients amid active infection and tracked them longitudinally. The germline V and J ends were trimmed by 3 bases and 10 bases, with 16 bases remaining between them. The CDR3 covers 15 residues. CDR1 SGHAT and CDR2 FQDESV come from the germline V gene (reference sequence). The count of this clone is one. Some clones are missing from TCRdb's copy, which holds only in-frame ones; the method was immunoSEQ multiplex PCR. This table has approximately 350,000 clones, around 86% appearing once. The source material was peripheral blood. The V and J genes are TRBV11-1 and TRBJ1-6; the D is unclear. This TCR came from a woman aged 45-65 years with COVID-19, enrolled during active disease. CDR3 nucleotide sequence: TGTGCCAGCAGCTTCATGCCCCTGCCAGTCTCACCCCTCCACTTT. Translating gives CASSFMPLPVSPLHF. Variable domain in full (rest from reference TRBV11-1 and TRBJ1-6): EAEVAQSPRYKITEKSQAVAFWCDPISGHATLYWYRQILGQGPELLVQFQDESVVDDSQLPKDRFSAERLKGVDSTLKIQPAELGDSAMYLCASSFMPLPVSPLHFGNGTRLTVT.